This TCR beta chain is drawn from a study of shared clonotypes between healthy human individuals. The germline V gene encodes CDR1 SGHNT and CDR2 YYREEE (reference sequence). CDR3 length: 15 residues. V lost 1 base, J lost 4 bases, and 7 bases stayed unmatched. In the authors' workflow: ImmunoSEQ only sent back junction sequences with no quality scores, so filtering was done differently. Sequenced by immunoSEQ multiplex PCR; TCRdb stores in-frame clones only, minus some. V and J calls and clone size are as listed in that table; D and trimming were resolved from the DNA. Among about a million clones listed, around 74% were seen once. The study, taken as a whole, reports: Shared across a few donors were around 5% of the naive CD4 clonotypes.

In the case of this clone: The antigen is unknown.

V and J are TRBV5-4 and TRBJ2-5; TRBD2 aligns across 7 bases. This sequence was found in a man aged 18 to 29 in good health. The sequencing sample was made of memory CD4+ T cells sorted from blood. Subset of the sample: CD45RA-negative fraction. This CDR3 reads CASSLRGPSGETQYF. CDR3 bases: TGTGCCAGCAGCTTGAGAGGGCCTAGCGGAGAGACCCAGTACTTC.